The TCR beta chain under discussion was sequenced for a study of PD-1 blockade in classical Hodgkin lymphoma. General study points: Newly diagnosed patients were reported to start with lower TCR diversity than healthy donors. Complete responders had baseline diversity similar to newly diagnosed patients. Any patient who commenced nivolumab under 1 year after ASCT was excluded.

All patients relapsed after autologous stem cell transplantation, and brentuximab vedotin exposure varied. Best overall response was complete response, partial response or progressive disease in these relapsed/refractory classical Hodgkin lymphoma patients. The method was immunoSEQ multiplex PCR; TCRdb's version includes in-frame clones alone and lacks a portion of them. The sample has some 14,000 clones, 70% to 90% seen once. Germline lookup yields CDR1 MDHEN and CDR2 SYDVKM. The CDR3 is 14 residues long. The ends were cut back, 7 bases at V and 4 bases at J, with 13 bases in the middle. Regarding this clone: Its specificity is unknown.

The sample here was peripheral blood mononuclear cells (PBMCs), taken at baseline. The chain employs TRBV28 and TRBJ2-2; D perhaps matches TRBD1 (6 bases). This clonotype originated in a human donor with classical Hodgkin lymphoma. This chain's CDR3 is CASTGQGGTGELFF. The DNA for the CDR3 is TGTGCCAGCACGGGCCAAGGGGGCACCGGGGAGCTGTTTTTT.